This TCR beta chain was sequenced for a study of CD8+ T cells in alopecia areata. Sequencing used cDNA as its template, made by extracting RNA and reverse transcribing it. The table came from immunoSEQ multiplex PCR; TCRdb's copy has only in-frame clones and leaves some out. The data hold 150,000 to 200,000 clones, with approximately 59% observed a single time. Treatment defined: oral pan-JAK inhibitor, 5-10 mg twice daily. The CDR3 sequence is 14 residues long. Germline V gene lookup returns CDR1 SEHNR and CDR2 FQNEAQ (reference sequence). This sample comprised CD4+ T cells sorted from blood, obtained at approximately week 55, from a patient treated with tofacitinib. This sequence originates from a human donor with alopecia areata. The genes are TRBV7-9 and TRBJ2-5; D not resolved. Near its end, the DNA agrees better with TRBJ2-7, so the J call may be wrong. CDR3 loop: CASSSIRNSYEQYF. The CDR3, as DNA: TGTGCCAGCAGCTCCATCAGGAACTCCTACGAGCAGTACTTC.